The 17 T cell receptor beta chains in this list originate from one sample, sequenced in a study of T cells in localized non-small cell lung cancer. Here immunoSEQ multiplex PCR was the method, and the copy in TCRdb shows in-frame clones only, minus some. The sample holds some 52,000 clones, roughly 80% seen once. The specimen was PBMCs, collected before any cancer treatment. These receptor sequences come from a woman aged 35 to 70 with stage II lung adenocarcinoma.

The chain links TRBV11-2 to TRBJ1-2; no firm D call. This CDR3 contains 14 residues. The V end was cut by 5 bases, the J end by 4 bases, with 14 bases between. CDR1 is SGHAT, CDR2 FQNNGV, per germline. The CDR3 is CASSPPVGLYGYTF. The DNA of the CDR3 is TGTGCCAGCAGCCCCCCGGTGGGCCTCTATGGCTACACCTTC.

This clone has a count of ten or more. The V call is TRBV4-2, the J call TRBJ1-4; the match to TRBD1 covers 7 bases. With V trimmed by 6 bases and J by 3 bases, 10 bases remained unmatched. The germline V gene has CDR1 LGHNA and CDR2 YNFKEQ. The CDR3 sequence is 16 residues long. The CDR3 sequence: CASSPGQPHPNEKLFF. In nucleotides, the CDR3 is TGTGCCAGCAGTCCGGGACAGCCGCACCCTAATGAAAAACTGTTTTTT.

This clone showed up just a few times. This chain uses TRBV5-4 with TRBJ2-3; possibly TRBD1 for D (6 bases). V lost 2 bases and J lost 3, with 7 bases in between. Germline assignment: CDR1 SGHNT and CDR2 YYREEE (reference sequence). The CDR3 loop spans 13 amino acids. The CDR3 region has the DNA TGTGCCAGCAGCTTACAGGGAACAGATACGCAGTATTTT. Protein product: CASSLQGTDTQYF. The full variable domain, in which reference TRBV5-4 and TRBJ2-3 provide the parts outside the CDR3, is ETGVTQSPTHLIKTRGQQVTLRCSSQSGHNTVSWYQQALGQGPQFIFQYYREEENGRGNFPPRFSGLQFPNYSSELNVNALELDDSALYLCASSLQGTDTQYFGPGTRLTVL.

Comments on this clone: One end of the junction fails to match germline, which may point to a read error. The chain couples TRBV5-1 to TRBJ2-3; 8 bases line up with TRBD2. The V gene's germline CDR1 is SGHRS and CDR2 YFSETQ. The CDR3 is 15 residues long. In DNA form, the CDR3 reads TGCGCCAGCAGATTGGCGGGGGGTAGCACAGATACGCAGTATTTT. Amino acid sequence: CASRLAGGSTDTQYF.

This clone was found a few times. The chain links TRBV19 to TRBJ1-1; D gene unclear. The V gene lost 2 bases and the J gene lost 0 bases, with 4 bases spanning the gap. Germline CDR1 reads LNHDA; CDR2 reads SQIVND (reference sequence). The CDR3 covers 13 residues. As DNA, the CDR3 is TGTGCCAGTAGTATACTGTTGAACACTGAAGCTTTCTTT. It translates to CASSILLNTEAFF.

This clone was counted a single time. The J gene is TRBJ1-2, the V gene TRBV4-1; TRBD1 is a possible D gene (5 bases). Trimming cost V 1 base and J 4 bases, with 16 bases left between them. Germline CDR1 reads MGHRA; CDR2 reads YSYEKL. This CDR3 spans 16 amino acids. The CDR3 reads CASSQGGAVTLYGYTF. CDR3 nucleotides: TGCGCCAGCAGCCAAGGTGGGGCCGTCACGCTCTATGGCTACACCTTC.

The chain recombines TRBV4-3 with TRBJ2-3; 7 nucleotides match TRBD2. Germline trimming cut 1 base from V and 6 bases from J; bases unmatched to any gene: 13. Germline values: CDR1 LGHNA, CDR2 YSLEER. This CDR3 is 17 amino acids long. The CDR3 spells CASSQGTGTTILDTQYF. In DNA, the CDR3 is TGCGCCAGCAGCCAAGGTACCGGGACTACCATCTTGGATACGCAGTATTTT.

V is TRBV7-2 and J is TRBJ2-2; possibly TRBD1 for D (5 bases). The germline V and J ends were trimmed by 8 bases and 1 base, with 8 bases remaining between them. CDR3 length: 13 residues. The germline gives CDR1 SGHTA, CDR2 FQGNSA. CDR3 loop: CASGTGNTGELFF. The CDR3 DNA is TGTGCCAGCGGAACAGGGAACACCGGGGAGCTGTTTTTT. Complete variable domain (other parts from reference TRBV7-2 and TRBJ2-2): GAGVSQSPSNKVTEKGKDVELRCDPISGHTALYWYRQSLGQGLEFLIYFQGNSAPDKSGLPSDRFSAERTGGSVSTLTIQRTQQEDSAVYLCASGTGNTGELFFGEGSRLTVL.

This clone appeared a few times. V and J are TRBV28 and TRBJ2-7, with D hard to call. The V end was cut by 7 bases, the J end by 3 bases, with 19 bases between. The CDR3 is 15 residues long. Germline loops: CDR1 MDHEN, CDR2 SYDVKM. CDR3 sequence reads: CASTLDQRNYYEQYF. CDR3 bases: TGTGCCAGCACCTTGGATCAGAGGAACTACTACGAGCAGTACTTC.

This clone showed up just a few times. The CDR3 coding sequence is TGTGCCAGCAGTGAATCTGGGACCCCCTACGAGCAGTACTTC. This gives the protein CASSESGTPYEQYF. V and J are TRBV2 and TRBJ2-7; D could derive from TRBD1 or TRBD2 (5 bases each). Between the trimmed V and J ends, which lost 2 bases and 2 bases, there was a span of 10 bases. The CDR3 covers 14 residues. CDR1 SNHLY and CDR2 FYNNEI come from the germline V gene. Combining the CDR3 with reference TRBV2 and TRBJ2-7 gives the whole variable domain EPEVTQTPSHQVTQMGQEVILRCVPISNHLYFYWYRQILGQKVEFLVSFYNNEISEKSEIFDDQFSVERPDGSNFTLKIRSTKLEDSAMYFCASSESGTPYEQYFGPGTRLTVT.

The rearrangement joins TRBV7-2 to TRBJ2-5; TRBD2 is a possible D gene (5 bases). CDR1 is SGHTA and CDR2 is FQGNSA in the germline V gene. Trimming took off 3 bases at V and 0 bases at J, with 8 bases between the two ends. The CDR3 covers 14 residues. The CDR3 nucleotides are TGTGCCAGCAGCTTGGGCGGGTACCAAGAGACCCAGTACTTC. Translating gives CASSLGGYQETQYF. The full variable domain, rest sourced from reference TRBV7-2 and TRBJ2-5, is GAGVSQSPSNKVTEKGKDVELRCDPISGHTALYWYRQSLGQGLEFLIYFQGNSAPDKSGLPSDRFSAERTGGSVSTLTIQRTQQEDSAVYLCASSLGGYQETQYFGPGTRLLVL.

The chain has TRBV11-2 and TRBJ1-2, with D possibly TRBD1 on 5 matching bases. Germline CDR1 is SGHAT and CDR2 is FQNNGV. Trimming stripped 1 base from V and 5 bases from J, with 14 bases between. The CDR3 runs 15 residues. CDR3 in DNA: TGTGCCAGCAGCTTAGTCCGACGTGGGGGGTATGGCTACACCTTC. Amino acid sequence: CASSLVRRGGYGYTF.

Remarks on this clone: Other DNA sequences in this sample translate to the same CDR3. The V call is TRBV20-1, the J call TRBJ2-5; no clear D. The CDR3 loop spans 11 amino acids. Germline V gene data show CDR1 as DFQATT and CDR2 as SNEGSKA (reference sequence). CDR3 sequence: CSAEHQETQYF. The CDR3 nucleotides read TGCAGCGCCGAGCACCAAGAGACCCAGTACTTC.

CDR3 region: CSGGGTGTGTQYF. The CDR3 nucleotides read TGCAGCGGCGGGGGGACCGGAACGGGTACCCAGTACTTC. This chain links TRBV29-1 with TRBJ2-5; TRBD2 matches 8 bases. This CDR3 is 13 amino acids long. The germline CDR1 and CDR2 sequences are SQVTM and ANQGSEA. Trimming at V came to 7 bases and at J to 8 bases, leaving 12 bases not matched to a gene.

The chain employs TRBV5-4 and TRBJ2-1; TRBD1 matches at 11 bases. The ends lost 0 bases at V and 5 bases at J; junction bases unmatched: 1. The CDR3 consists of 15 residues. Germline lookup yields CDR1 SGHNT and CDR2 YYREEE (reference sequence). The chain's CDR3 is CASSLAGQGDNEQFF. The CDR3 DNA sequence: TGTGCCAGCAGCTTGGCGGGACAGGGGGACAATGAGCAGTTCTTC.

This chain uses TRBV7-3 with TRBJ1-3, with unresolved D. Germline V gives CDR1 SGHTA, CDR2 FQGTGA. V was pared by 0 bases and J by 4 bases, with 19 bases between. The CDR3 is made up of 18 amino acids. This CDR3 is CASSLTNHVVTTGNTIYF. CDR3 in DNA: TGTGCCAGCAGCTTAACTAACCACGTCGTGACAACCGGAAACACCATATATTTT.

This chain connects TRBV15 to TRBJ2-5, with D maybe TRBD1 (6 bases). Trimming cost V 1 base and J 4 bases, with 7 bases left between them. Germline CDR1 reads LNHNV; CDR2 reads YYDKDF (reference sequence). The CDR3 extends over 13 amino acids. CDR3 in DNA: TGTGCCACCAGCAGAGGAGGGGGAGAGACCCAGTACTTC. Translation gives CATSRGGGETQYF. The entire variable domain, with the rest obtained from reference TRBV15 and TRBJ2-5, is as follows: DAMVIQNPRYQVTQFGKPVTLSCSQTLNHNVMYWYQQKSSQAPKLLFHYYDKDFNNEADTPDNFQSRRPNTSFCFLDIRSPGLGDTAMYLCATSRGGGETQYFGPGTRLLVL.